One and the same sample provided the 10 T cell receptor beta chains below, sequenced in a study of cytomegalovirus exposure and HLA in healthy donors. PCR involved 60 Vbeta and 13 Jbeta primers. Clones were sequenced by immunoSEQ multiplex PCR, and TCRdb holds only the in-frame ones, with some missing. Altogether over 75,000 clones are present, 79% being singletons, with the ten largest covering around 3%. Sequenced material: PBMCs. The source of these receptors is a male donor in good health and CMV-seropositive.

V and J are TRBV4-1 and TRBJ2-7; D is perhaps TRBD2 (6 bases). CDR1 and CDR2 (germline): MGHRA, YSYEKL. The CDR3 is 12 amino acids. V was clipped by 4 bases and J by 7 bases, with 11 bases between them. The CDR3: CASSPGGGEQYF. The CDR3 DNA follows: TGCGCCAGCAGCCCTGGTGGAGGGGAGCAGTACTTC.

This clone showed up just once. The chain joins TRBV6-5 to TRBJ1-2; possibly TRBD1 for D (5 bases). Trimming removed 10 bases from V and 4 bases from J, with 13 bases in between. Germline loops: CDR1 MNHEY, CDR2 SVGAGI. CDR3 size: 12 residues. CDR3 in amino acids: CATLQDSYGYTF. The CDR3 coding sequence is TGTGCCACATTACAGGATTCCTATGGCTACACCTTC.

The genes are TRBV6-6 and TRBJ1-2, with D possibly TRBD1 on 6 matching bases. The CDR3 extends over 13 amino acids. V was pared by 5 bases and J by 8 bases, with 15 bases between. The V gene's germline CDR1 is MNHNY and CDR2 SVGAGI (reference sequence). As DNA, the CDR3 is TGTGCCAGCAGTCCCCGGGGGGGCGACGGCTACACCTTC. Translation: CASSPRGGDGYTF.

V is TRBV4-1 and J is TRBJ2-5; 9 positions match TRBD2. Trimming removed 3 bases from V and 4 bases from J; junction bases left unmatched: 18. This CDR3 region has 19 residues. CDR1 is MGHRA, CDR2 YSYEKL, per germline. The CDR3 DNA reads TGCGCCAGCAGCCACCGGATGGGATTAGCGGGGGTCCGGGGAGAGACCCAGTACTTC. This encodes CASSHRMGLAGVRGETQYF.

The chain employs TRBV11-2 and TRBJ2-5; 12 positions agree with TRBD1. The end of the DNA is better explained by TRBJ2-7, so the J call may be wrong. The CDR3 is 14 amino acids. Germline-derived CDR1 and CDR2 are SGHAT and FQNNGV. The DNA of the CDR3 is TGTGCCAGCAGCTTACGGGACAGGGGGCTCGAGCAGTACTTC. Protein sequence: CASSLRDRGLEQYF.

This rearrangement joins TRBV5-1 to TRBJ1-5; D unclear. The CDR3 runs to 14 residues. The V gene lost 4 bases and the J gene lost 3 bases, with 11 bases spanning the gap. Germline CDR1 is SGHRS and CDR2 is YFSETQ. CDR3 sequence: CASSPAPHNQPQHF. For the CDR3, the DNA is TGCGCCAGCAGCCCAGCGCCCCACAATCAGCCCCAGCATTTT. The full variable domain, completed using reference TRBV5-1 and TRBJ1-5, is KAGVTQTPRYLIKTRGQQVTLSCSPISGHRSVSWYQQTPGQGLQFLFEYFSETQRNKGNFPGRFSGRQFSNSRSEMNVSTLELGDSALYLCASSPAPHNQPQHFGDGTRLSIL.

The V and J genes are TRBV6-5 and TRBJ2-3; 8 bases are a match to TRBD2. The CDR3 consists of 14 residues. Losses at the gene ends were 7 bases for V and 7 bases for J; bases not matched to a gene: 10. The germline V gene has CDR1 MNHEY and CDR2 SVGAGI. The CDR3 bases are TGTGCCAGCACCAAACTAGCGGAGGTGAATACGCAGTATTTT. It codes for CASTKLAEVNTQYF.

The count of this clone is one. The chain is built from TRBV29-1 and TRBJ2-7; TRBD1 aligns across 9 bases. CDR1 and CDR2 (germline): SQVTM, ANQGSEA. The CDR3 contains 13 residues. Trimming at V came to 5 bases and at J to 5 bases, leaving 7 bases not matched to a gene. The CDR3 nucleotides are TGCAGCGTTACTGGGGACAGGGTCCACGAGCAGTACTTC. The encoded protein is CSVTGDRVHEQYF.

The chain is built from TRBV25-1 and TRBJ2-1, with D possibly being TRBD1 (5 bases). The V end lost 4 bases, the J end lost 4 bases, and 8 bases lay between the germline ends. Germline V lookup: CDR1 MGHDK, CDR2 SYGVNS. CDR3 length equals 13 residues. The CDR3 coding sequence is TGTGCCAGCAGTGGGCAGGGATACAATGAGCAGTTCTTC. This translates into CASSGQGYNEQFF.

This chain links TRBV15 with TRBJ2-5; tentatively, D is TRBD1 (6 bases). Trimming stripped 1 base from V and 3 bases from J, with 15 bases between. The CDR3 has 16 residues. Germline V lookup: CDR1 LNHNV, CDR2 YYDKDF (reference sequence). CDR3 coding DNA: TGTGCCACCAGCAGAGCTCACGGGACAACTAAAGAGACCCAGTACTTC. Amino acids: CATSRAHGTTKETQYF. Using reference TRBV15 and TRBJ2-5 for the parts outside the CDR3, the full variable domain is DAMVIQNPRYQVTQFGKPVTLSCSQTLNHNVMYWYQQKSSQAPKLLFHYYDKDFNNEADTPDNFQSRRPNTSFCFLDIRSPGLGDTAMYLCATSRAHGTTKETQYFGPGTRLLVL.